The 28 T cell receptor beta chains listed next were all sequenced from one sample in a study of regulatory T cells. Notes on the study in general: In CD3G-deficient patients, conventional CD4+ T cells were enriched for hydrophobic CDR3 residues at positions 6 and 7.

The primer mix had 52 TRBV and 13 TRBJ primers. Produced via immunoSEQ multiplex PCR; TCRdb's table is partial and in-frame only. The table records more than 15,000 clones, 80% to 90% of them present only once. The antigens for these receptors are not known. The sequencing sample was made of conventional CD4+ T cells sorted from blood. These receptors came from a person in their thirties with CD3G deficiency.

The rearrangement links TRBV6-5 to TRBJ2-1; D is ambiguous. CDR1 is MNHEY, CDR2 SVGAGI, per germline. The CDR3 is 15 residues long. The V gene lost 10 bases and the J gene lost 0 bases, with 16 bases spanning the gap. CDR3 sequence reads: CATRRAALSYNEQFF. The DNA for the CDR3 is TGTGCCACCCGCCGGGCGGCCCTCTCCTACAATGAGCAGTTCTTC.

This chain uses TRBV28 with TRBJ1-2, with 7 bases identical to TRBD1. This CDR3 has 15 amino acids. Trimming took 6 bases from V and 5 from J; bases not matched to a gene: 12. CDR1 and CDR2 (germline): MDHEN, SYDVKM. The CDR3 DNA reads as TGTGCCAGCAGCGCCGGGACAGAGGAGGGATATGGCTACACCTTC. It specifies CASSAGTEEGYGYTF.

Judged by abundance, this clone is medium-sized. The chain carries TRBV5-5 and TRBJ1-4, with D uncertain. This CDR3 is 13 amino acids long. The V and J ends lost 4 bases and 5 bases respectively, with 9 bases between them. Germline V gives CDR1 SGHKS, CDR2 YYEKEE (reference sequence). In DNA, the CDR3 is TGTGCCAGCAGCCGGGCCCCCAATGAAAAACTGTTTTTT. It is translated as CASSRAPNEKLFF.

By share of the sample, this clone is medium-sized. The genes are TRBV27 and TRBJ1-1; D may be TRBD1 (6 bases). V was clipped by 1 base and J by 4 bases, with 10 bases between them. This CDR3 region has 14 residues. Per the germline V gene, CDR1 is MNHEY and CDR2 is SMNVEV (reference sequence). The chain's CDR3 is CASSLYAGATEAFF. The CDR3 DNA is TGTGCCAGCAGTTTATACGCAGGGGCCACTGAAGCTTTCTTT.

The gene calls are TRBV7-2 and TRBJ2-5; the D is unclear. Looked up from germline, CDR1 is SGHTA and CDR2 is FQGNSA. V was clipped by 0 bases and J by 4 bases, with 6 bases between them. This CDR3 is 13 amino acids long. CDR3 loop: CASSLARRETQYF. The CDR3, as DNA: TGTGCCAGCAGCTTAGCGCGACGAGAGACCCAGTACTTC.

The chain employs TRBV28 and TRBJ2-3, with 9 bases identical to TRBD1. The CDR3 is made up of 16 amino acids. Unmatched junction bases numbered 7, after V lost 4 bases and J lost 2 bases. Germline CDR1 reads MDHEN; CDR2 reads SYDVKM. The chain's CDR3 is CASSSSGQGLTDTQYF. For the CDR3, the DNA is TGTGCCAGCAGTTCCTCGGGACAGGGCCTCACAGATACGCAGTATTTT.

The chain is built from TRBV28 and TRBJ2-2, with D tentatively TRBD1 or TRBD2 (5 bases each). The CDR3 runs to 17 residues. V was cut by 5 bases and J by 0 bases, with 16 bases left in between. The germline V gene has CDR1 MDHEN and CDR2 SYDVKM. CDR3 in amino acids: CASSPHRDLTNTGELFF. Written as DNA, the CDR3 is TGTGCCAGCAGTCCCCACCGGGACCTAACGAACACCGGGGAGCTGTTTTTT.

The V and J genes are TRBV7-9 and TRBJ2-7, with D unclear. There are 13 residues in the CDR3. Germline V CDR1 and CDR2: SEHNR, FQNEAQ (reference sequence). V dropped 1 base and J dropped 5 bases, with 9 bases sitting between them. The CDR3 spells CASSLEPLDEQYF. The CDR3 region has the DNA TGTGCCAGCAGCTTAGAACCACTGGACGAGCAGTACTTC.

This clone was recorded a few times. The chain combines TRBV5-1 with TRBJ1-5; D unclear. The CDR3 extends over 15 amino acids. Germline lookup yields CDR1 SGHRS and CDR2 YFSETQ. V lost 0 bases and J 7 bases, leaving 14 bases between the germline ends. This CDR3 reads CASSLAGVEGQPQHF. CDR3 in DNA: TGCGCCAGCAGCTTGGCCGGGGTAGAAGGACAGCCCCAGCATTTT. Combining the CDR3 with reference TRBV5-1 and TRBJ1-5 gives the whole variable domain KAGVTQTPRYLIKTRGQQVTLSCSPISGHRSVSWYQQTPGQGLQFLFEYFSETQRNKGNFPGRFSGRQFSNSRSEMNVSTLELGDSALYLCASSLAGVEGQPQHFGDGTRLSIL.

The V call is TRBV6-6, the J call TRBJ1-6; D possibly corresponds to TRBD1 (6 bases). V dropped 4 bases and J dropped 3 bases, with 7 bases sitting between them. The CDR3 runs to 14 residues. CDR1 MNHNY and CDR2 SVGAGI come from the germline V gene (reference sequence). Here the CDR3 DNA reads TGTGCCAGCAGTTTACAGGGCTATAATTCACCCCTCCACTTT. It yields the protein CASSLQGYNSPLHF.

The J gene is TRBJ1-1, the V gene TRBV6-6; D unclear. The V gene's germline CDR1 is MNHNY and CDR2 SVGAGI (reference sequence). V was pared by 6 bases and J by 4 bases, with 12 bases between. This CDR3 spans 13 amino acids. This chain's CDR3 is CASRHYEGTEAFF. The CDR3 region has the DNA TGTGCCAGCAGGCACTATGAGGGCACTGAAGCTTTCTTT.

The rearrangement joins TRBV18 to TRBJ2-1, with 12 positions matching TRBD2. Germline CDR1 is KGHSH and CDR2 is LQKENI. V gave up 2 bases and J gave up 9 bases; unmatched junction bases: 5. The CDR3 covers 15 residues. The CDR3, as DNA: TGTGCCAGCTCACCAACCCTAGCGGGGGGGGTTGAGCAGTTCTTC. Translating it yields CASSPTLAGGVEQFF.

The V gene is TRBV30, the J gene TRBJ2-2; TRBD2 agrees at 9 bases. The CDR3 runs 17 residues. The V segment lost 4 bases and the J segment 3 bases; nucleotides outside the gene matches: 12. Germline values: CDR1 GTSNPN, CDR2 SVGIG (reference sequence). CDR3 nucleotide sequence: TGTGCCTGGACCTTCCCTAGCGGGAACAGGGACACCGGGGAGCTGTTTTTT. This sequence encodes CAWTFPSGNRDTGELFF.

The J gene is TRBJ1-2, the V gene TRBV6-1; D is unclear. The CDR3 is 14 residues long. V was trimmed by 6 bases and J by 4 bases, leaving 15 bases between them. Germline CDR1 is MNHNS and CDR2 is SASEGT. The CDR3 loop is CASSRTRESYGYTF. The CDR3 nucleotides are TGTGCCAGCAGCCGAACAAGGGAAAGCTATGGCTACACCTTC.

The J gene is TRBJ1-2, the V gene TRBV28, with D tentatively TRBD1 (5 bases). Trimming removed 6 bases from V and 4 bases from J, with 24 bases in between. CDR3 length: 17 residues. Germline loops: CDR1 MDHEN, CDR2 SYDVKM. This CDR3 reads CASSPLGSGLDSYGYTF. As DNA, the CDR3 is TGTGCCAGCAGCCCCCTGGGTTCAGGGCTAGACTCCTATGGCTACACCTTC.

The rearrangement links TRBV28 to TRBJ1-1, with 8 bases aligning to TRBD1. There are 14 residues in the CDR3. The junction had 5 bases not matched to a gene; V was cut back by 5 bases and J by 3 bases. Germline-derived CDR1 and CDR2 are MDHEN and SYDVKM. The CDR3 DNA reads TGTGCCAGCAGTCCCGGACAGGGAGACACTGAAGCTTTCTTT. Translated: CASSPGQGDTEAFF.

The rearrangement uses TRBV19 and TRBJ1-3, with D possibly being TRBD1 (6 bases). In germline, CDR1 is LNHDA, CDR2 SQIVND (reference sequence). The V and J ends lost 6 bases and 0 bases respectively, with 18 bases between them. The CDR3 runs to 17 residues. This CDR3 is CASRWGTQKFSGNTIYF. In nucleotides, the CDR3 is TGTGCCAGTAGATGGGGGACACAGAAATTCTCTGGAAACACCATATATTTT. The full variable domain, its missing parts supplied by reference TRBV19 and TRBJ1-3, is DGGITQSPKYLFRKEGQNVTLSCEQNLNHDAMYWYRQDPGQGLRLIYYSQIVNDFQKGDIAEGYSVSREKKESFPLTVTSAQKNPTAFYLCASRWGTQKFSGNTIYFGEGSWLTVV.

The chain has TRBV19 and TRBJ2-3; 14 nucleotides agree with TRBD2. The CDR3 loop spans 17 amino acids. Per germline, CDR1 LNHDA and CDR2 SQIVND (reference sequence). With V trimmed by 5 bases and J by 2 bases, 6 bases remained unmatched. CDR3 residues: CASSQGLAGGHTDTQYF. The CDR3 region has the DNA TGTGCCAGTAGTCAAGGACTAGCGGGGGGCCACACAGATACGCAGTATTTT.

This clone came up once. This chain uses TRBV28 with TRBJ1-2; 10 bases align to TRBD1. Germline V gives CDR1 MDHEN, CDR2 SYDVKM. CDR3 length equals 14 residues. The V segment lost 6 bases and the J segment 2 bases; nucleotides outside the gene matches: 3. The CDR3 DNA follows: TGTGCCAGCAGCCGGACAGGGGGAAACTATGGCTACACCTTC. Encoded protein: CASSRTGGNYGYTF.

CDR3 DNA: TGTGCCAGCAGTGTGGACAGCCAGGCTAACTATGGCTACACCTTC. This encodes CASSVDSQANYGYTF. This sequence joins TRBV6-1 and TRBJ1-2, with a possible D match to TRBD1 (6 bases). CDR3 size: 15 residues. CDR1 and CDR2 from the germline V gene are MNHNS and SASEGT. The V and J ends lost 4 bases and 0 bases respectively, with 12 bases between them.

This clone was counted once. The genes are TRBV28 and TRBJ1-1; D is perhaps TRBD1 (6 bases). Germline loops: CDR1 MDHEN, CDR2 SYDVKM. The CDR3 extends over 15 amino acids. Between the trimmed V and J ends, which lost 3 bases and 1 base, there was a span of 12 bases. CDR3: CASSLPSRGNTEAFF. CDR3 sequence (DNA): TGTGCCAGCAGTTTGCCCAGCAGGGGGAACACTGAAGCTTTCTTT.

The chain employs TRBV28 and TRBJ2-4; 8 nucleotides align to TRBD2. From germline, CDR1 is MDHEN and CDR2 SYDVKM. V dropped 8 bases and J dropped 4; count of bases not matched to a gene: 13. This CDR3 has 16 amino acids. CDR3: CASSPSGGRVKNIQYF. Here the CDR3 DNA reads TGTGCCAGCTCCCCCTCGGGGGGGAGGGTGAAAAACATTCAGTACTTC. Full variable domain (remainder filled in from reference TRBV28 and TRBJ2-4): DVKVTQSSRYLVKRTGEKVFLECVQDMDHENMFWYRQDPGLGLRLIYFSYDVKMKEKGDIPEGYSVSREKKERFSLILESASTNQTSMYLCASSPSGGRVKNIQYFGAGTRLSVL.

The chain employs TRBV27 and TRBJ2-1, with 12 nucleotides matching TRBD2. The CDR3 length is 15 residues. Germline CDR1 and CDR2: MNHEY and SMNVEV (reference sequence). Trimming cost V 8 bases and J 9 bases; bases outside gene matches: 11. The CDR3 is CASGNLAGGPGEQFF. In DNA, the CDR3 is TGTGCCAGCGGGAACCTAGCGGGAGGGCCGGGTGAGCAGTTCTTC.

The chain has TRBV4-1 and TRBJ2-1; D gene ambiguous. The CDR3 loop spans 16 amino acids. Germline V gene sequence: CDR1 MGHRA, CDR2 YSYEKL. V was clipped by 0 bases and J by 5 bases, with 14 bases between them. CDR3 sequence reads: CASSQDYRGSNNEQFF. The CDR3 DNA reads TGCGCCAGCAGCCAAGATTACCGAGGTTCAAACAATGAGCAGTTCTTC.

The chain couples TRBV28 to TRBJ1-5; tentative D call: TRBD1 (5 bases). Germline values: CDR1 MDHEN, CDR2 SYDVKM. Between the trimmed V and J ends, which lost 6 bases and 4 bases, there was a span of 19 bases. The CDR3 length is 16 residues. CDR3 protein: CASRQERGSKNQPQHF. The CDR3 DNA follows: TGTGCCAGCAGACAGGAGAGGGGTTCAAAAAATCAGCCCCAGCATTTT.

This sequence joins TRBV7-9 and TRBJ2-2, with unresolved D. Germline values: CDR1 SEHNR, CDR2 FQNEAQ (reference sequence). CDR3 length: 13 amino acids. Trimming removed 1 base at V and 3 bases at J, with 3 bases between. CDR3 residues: CASSLGDTGELFF. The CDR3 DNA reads TGTGCCAGCAGCTTAGGGGACACCGGGGAGCTGTTTTTT.

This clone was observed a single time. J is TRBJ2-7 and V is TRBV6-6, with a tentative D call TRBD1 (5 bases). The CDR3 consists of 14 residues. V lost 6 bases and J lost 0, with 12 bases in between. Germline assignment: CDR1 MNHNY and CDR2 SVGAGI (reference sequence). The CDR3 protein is CASRSPGRSYEQYF. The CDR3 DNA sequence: TGTGCCAGCAGAAGCCCAGGGCGCTCCTACGAGCAGTACTTC.

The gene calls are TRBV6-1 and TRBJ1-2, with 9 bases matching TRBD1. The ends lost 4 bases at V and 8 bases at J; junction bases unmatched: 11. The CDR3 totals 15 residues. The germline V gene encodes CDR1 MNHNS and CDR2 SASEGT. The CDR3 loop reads CASSGSSGQGGGYTF. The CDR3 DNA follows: TGTGCCAGCAGTGGTTCCTCGGGACAGGGAGGAGGCTACACCTTC.